The 31 T cell receptor beta chains presented below share a single source sample, sequenced in a study of T cells expressing NK-cell markers. After re-calling the 5' RACE reads, TCRdb lists one entry per CDR3 protein, DNA absent. There are roughly 430,000 distinct CDR3 sequences in the sample, with 7.3% held by the top ten. Specimen: blood T cells: a sorted CD56 or NKG2C T cell subset, CD4+ or CD8+ T cells, or bulk PBMC T cells (not recorded which). These receptors came from a woman aged 18-70 years in good health.

The J gene is TRBJ1-2, the V gene TRBV28; no DNA is available, so the TRBD1 call from TCRdb remains unchecked. CDR3 size: 16 residues. Germline CDR1 reads MDHEN; CDR2 reads SYDVKM. CDR3 sequence: CASSGRDSYVTYGYTF.

The V call is TRBV3-1, the J call TRBJ1-2; TCRdb selects TRBD1, and the lack of DNA leaves this call unchecked. In germline, CDR1 is LGHDT, CDR2 YNNKEL (reference sequence). The CDR3 covers 13 residues. The CDR3 here is CASSQETVYGYTF.

V and J are TRBV29-1 and TRBJ2-5; checking the TCRdb D call of TRBD1 is not possible without DNA. The V gene's germline CDR1 is SQVTM and CDR2 ANQGSEA. The CDR3 runs 12 residues. This CDR3 is CSVNRGGETQYF. The full variable domain, rest sourced from reference TRBV29-1 and TRBJ2-5, is SAVISQKPSRDICQRGTSLTIQCQVDSQVTMMFWYRQQPGQSLTLIATANQGSEATYESGFVIDKFPISRPNLTFSTLTVSNMSPEDSSIYLCSVNRGGETQYFGPGTRLLVL.

V is TRBV5-1 and J is TRBJ2-3; TCRdb picks TRBD2, but there is no DNA to check that call. Germline CDR1 SGHRS, CDR2 YFSETQ. The CDR3 length is 16 residues. This chain's CDR3 is CASSLGQGAGFGTQYF.

This chain joins TRBV5-4 and TRBJ2-5; no DNA is available, so the TRBD1 call from TCRdb remains unchecked. From germline, CDR1 is SGHNT and CDR2 YYREEE (reference sequence). The CDR3 is 16 amino acids. CDR3: CASSLVGGGREETQYF.

The genes are TRBV13 and TRBJ2-3; TCRdb outputs TRBD1, but without DNA this stays unchecked. Germline-derived CDR1 and CDR2 are PRHDT and FYEKMQ (reference sequence). CDR3 length: 15 amino acids. CDR3 loop: CASSPVAGLTDTQYF.

The chain employs TRBV30 and TRBJ2-3. Germline CDR1 and CDR2: GTSNPN and SVGIG (reference sequence). The CDR3 spans 13 residues. This chain's CDR3 is CAWTRGSTDTQYF.

The genes are TRBV18 and TRBJ2-3; TCRdb calls TRBD2, which cannot be checked without DNA. The CDR3 runs to 15 residues. Germline V gene lookup returns CDR1 KGHSH and CDR2 LQKENI. CDR3 protein: CASSPDRGATDTQYF.

The chain recombines TRBV5-4 with TRBJ1-1; the D call of TRBD1 rests on TCRdb alone, since no DNA is present to check it. CDR1 and CDR2 from the germline V gene are SGHNT and YYREEE (reference sequence). This CDR3 is 13 amino acids long. CDR3 residues: CASSLRGVTEAFF.

This sequence joins TRBV20-1 and TRBJ2-1; TCRdb's D gene call, TRBD2, goes unchecked for lack of DNA. The germline V gene has CDR1 DFQATT and CDR2 SNEGSKA (reference sequence). CDR3 length: 18 residues. The CDR3 reads CSASPLAGGLSSYNEQFF.

This chain links TRBV24-1 with TRBJ2-1; the TCRdb D gene call, TRBD1, has no DNA to confirm it. CDR3 length: 16 residues. Germline V lookup: CDR1 KGHDR, CDR2 SFDVKD. This chain's CDR3 is CATSDQRTGWVNEQFF.

The chain employs TRBV12-3 or TRBV12-4 and TRBJ2-1; TCRdb outputs TRBD1, but without DNA this stays unchecked. CDR3 length: 16 residues. This CDR3 reads CASSSPGTETYNEQFF.

This chain joins TRBV24-1 and TRBJ2-3; the D gene TCRdb calls, TRBD1, cannot be checked with no DNA. CDR1 KGHDR and CDR2 SFDVKD come from the germline V gene. The CDR3 sequence is 13 residues long. This CDR3 reads CATEGQGTDTQYF.

This chain uses TRBV6-1 with TRBJ2-2; TCRdb's D call, TRBD1, is unchecked because there is no DNA. The CDR3 has 14 residues. CDR1 and CDR2 from the germline V gene are MNHNS and SASEGT. Here the CDR3 reads CASTDRVPTGELFF.

The chain couples TRBV10-3 to TRBJ2-1. CDR3 length: 13 residues. In germline, CDR1 is ENHRY, CDR2 SYGVKD. The CDR3 spells CAISEPPRDEQFF.

The chain is built from TRBV12-3 or TRBV12-4 and TRBJ2-3; TCRdb selects TRBD1, and the lack of DNA leaves this call unchecked. There are 17 residues in the CDR3. CDR3 sequence reads: CASSPGTGLSVPDTQYF.

This sequence joins TRBV7-2 and TRBJ1-2; TCRdb's D gene call, TRBD1, goes unchecked for lack of DNA. CDR1 is SGHTA and CDR2 is FQGNSA in the germline V gene. This CDR3 has 12 amino acids. This CDR3 is CASRPGGYGYTF. Full variable domain (outside the CDR3, taken from reference TRBV7-2 and TRBJ1-2): GAGVSQSPSNKVTEKGKDVELRCDPISGHTALYWYRQSLGQGLEFLIYFQGNSAPDKSGLPSDRFSAERTGGSVSTLTIQRTQQEDSAVYLCASRPGGYGYTFGSGTRLTVV.

V is TRBV5-6 and J is TRBJ1-3. Germline-derived CDR1 and CDR2 are SGHDT and YYEEEE. CDR3 length equals 14 residues. The CDR3 is CASSFFDSGNTIYF.

V and J are TRBV6-5 and TRBJ2-2; TCRdb names TRBD2, which stays unverified in the absence of DNA. Per germline, CDR1 MNHEY and CDR2 SVGAGI. CDR3 length: 15 residues. CDR3 sequence reads: CASSYWREGGGELFF.

This chain connects TRBV24-1 to TRBJ2-3. Germline CDR1 and CDR2: KGHDR and SFDVKD. This CDR3 region has 11 residues. CDR3 in amino acids: CATSFADTQYF.

The chain carries TRBV5-4 and TRBJ1-4. The germline V gene encodes CDR1 SGHNT and CDR2 YYREEE (reference sequence). The CDR3 sequence is 12 residues long. The CDR3 reads CASSLTNEKLFF.

The V call is TRBV9, the J call TRBJ2-1; TCRdb designates TRBD1, a call that cannot be tested without DNA. The germline V gene has CDR1 SGDLS and CDR2 YYNGEE. The CDR3 has 13 residues. The CDR3 region is CASSAPRRNEQFF.

The rearrangement links TRBV14 to TRBJ1-4; TCRdb's D gene call, TRBD1, goes unchecked for lack of DNA. The CDR3 contains 14 residues. Germline lookup yields CDR1 SGHDN and CDR2 FVKESK. The CDR3 spells CASSQVQVGEKLFF.

This chain connects TRBV30 to TRBJ2-7; TCRdb's D call, TRBD2, is unchecked because there is no DNA. CDR1 is GTSNPN, CDR2 SVGIG, per germline (reference sequence). The CDR3 runs 15 residues. CDR3 amino acids: CAWSVRSSGSYEQYF.

The gene calls are TRBV20-1 and TRBJ2-4; the TCRdb call, TRBD2, lacks DNA for checking. Germline CDR1 DFQATT, CDR2 SNEGSKA (reference sequence). The CDR3 is made up of 13 amino acids. This CDR3 reads CSAREEPLALQYF.

The chain links TRBV20-1 to TRBJ2-7; the TCRdb D gene call, TRBD2, has no DNA to confirm it. CDR1 is DFQATT and CDR2 is SNEGSKA in the germline V gene (reference sequence). CDR3 size: 21 residues. The CDR3 spells CSAIPTGTMRLAGSSSYEQYF.

The chain employs TRBV20-1 and TRBJ2-5; absent DNA, TCRdb's TRBD2 call cannot be checked. Germline CDR1 reads DFQATT; CDR2 reads SNEGSKA (reference sequence). CDR3 length equals 15 residues. The CDR3 spells CSAEWIAGVGETQYF.

The rearrangement uses TRBV7-8 and TRBJ1-1. Germline values: CDR1 SGHVS, CDR2 FQNEAQ. The CDR3 totals 17 residues. CDR3 amino acids: CASSLAVGVGYGTEAFF.

V gene TRBV11-2 combines with J gene TRBJ2-3; checking the TCRdb D call of TRBD2 is not possible without DNA. The CDR3 totals 16 residues. Germline lookup yields CDR1 SGHAT and CDR2 FQNNGV. The chain's CDR3 is CASIDGWGWSTDTQYF.

V and J are TRBV12-3 or TRBV12-4 and TRBJ1-6. CDR3 size: 12 residues. The CDR3 reads CASSLGRSPLHF.

The chain links TRBV28 to TRBJ2-1; the D call of TRBD1 rests on TCRdb alone, since no DNA is present to check it. This CDR3 contains 13 residues. Germline loops: CDR1 MDHEN, CDR2 SYDVKM. The chain's CDR3 is CASGGTSYNEQFF.